The 6 T cell receptor beta chains in this list originate from one sample, sequenced in a study of T cell clones after liver transplantation (dated 2019 in TCRdb). Preparation of the library involved the immunoSEQ multiplex PCR assay. TCRdb took over this immuneACCESS table, retaining in-frame rearrangements with V and J assigned. Such tables are incomplete; in checked studies, under half of the missing clones stem from an unresolved V gene, and the remainder is unexplained. This sample lists some 120,000 clones; 75% to 95% were detected once. 0.65% to 0.95% of the sample rests with the top ten. The starting material was CD4+ T cells from blood, obtained 12 months after liver transplant. Receptors originate from a human patient who received a liver transplant. Some T cells may derive from the graft donor when a transplant has been performed.

The rearrangement joins TRBV10-2 to TRBJ2-7; TRBD2 matches 9 bases. With V trimmed by 3 bases and J by 2 bases, 2 bases remained unmatched. From germline, CDR1 is WSHSY and CDR2 SAAADI. This CDR3 contains 14 residues. The CDR3 sequence: CASSDGGRAYEQYF. As DNA, the CDR3 is TGCGCCAGCAGTGACGGCGGGAGGGCCTACGAGCAGTACTTC.

The genes are TRBV10-2 and TRBJ1-5; D uncertain. The CDR3 consists of 15 residues. The V end lost 2 bases, the J end lost 4 bases, and 12 bases lay between the germline ends. Germline CDR1 and CDR2: WSHSY and SAAADI. CDR3 sequence reads: CASSELGRLNQPQHF. CDR3 nucleotide sequence: TGCGCCAGCAGTGAGCTAGGACGGCTGAATCAGCCCCAGCATTTT.

The genes are TRBV29-1 and TRBJ2-1; D is ambiguous. CDR3 length: 12 residues. Germline CDR1 SQVTM, CDR2 ANQGSEA. V shed 5 bases and J shed 3 bases, with 8 bases lying between them. CDR3 region: CSVRDIYNEQFF. CDR3 in DNA: TGCAGCGTTAGGGATATCTACAATGAGCAGTTCTTC.

The CDR3 nucleotides are TGTGCCTGGAGTGTACCAGGAGGCTATGGCTACACCTTC. It specifies CAWSVPGGYGYTF. This chain connects TRBV30 to TRBJ1-2; D remains unclear. The CDR3 contains 13 residues. The germline CDR1 and CDR2 sequences are GTSNPN and SVGIG (reference sequence). V was pared by 0 bases and J by 4 bases, with 9 bases between.

This chain uses TRBV19 with TRBJ2-5; no clear D gene. Germline V gives CDR1 LNHDA, CDR2 SQIVND (reference sequence). Trimming shortened V by 2 bases and J by 0 bases, and 10 bases separated the two germline ends. This CDR3 is 15 amino acids long. The CDR3 loop is CASSITSTYQETQYF. As DNA, the CDR3 is TGTGCCAGTAGTATAACAAGTACCTACCAAGAGACCCAGTACTTC.

V usage is TRBV30 and J usage is TRBJ2-4; D is perhaps TRBD2 (5 bases). CDR1 is GTSNPN and CDR2 is SVGIG in the germline V gene (reference sequence). Trimming cost V 4 bases and J 1 base, with 11 bases left between them. The CDR3 runs 14 residues. Written as DNA, the CDR3 is TGTGCCTGGAACGGGGTTTTGGCCAAAAACATTCAGTACTTC. Residues: CAWNGVLAKNIQYF.